This is a list of T cell receptor beta chains from one sample in a study of cytomegalovirus exposure and HLA in healthy donors. Sequenced by immunoSEQ multiplex PCR; TCRdb stores in-frame clones only, minus some. Of over 100,000 clones detected, more than 8% appear once; the ten largest clones hold approximately 5%. Sequenced material: PBMCs. These receptors were collected from a man aged 35 to 55 in good health and CMV-seronegative. Each CDR3 is given with its conserved first and last residue. A D gene is named only where the DNA matches it firmly. Size is stated for part of the rows, as once, few or many counts, or as a class when the clone is expanded.

-,TRBJ1-2,12,TRBV2,-,CASRGRENGYTF,TGTGCCAGCAGGGGGCGGGAAAATGGCTACACCTTC
-,TRBJ1-1,15,TRBV6-5,-,CASSAGFHKNTEAFF,TGTGCCAGCAGTGCAGGTTTCCACAAAAACACTGAAGCTTTCTTT
-,TRBJ1-2,13,TRBV5-1,few,CASSSGPVQDYTF,TGCGCCAGCAGCTCAGGGCCTGTGCAGGACTACACCTTC
TRBD2,TRBJ2-5,16,TRBV7-2,-,CASSSLGLAGYETQYF,TGTGCCAGCAGCTCGCTAGGACTAGCGGGTTACGAGACCCAGTACTTC
TRBD1,TRBJ1-3,15,TRBV4-3,-,CASSQGTGGGNTIYF,TGCGCCAGCAGCCAAGGGACAGGGGGAGGAAACACCATATATTTT
-,TRBJ1-2,12,TRBV30,-,CAWRDNGRGYTF,TGTGCCTGGAGAGACAACGGGAGGGGCTACACCTTC
TRBD1,TRBJ1-2,14,TRBV27,-,CASSSYRGRDGYTF,TGTGCCAGCAGTTCGTACAGGGGGCGGGATGGCTACACCTTC
TRBD1,TRBJ2-7,14,TRBV7-9,few,CASSSPGQPYEQYF,TGTGCCAGCAGCTCGCCGGGACAGCCTTACGAGCAGTACTTC
-,TRBJ2-2,14,TRBV6-7,-,CASCGHPRPGELFF,TGTGCCAGCTGTGGCCACCCTCGCCCCGGGGAGCTGTTTTTT
-,TRBJ2-1,11,TRBV10-2,few,CASSENKEQFF,TGCGCCAGCAGTGAGAACAAGGAGCAGTTCTTC
-,TRBJ1-2,15,TRBV9,few,CASSVAQTDNYGYTF,TGTGCCAGCAGCGTAGCTCAGACAGATAACTATGGCTACACCTTC
TRBD2,TRBJ2-7,14,TRBV30,few,CALARGGGSDEQYF,TGTGCCCTGGCTCGCGGCGGGGGGTCCGATGAGCAGTACTTC
TRBD2,TRBJ2-3,16,TRBV6-6,few,CASSLTSGGRSDTQYF,TGTGCCAGCAGTTTGACTAGCGGGGGAAGGTCAGATACGCAGTATTTT
TRBD2,TRBJ2-5,16,TRBV28,few,CASRASGGLPQETQYF,TGTGCCAGCAGGGCTAGCGGGGGCCTTCCTCAAGAGACCCAGTACTTC
TRBD2,TRBJ2-7,14,TRBV6-6,-,CASSYAGGPGEQYF,TGTGCCAGCAGTTACGCGGGGGGGCCTGGCGAGCAGTACTTC
TRBD2,TRBJ2-5,17,TRBV28,few,CASSLWSGGPREETQYF,TGTGCCAGCAGTTTATGGAGCGGGGGGCCCCGAGAAGAGACCCAGTACTTC
-,TRBJ2-2,12,TRBV14,-,CASSPYTGELFF,TGTGCCAGCAGCCCGTATACCGGGGAGCTGTTTTTT
TRBD1,TRBJ2-7,13,TRBV6-6,few,CASRSTGDYEQYF,TGTGCCAGCAGATCGACAGGGGACTACGAGCAGTACTTC
-,TRBJ2-5,15,TRBV11-2,-,CASRAVTGGRETQYF,TGTGCCAGCAGAGCTGTCACTGGGGGCCGGGAGACCCAGTACTTC
-,TRBJ2-2,13,TRBV7-7,-,CASSLARTGELFF,TGTGCCAGCAGCTTAGCGCGAACCGGGGAGCTGTTTTTT
-,TRBJ1-1,13,TRBV5-4,-,CASAPHRVGEAFF,TGTGCCAGCGCCCCTCACAGGGTAGGTGAAGCTTTCTTT
-,TRBJ1-2,14,TRBV9,-,CASSVGVQTYGYTF,TGTGCCAGCAGCGTAGGGGTACAGACCTATGGCTACACCTTC
-,TRBJ1-5,12,TRBV7-9,-,CASSLTDQPQHF,TGTGCCAGCAGCCTAACCGATCAGCCCCAGCATTTT
TRBD2,TRBJ2-7,14,TRBV9,-,CASSPGTSRDEQYF,TGTGCCAGCAGTCCGGGGACTAGTAGAGACGAGCAGTACTTC
-,TRBJ1-4,13,TRBV25-1,-,CASSGGGYEKLFF,TGTGCCAGCTCTGGGGGGGGATACGAAAAACTGTTTTTT
-,TRBJ2-7,13,TRBV10-3,few,CAISESTSYEQYF,TGTGCCATCAGTGAGTCGACAAGCTACGAGCAGTACTTC
-,TRBJ2-3,15,TRBV10-1,few,CASSEGPLRADTQYF,TGCGCCAGCAGTGAAGGTCCACTCAGGGCAGATACGCAGTATTTT
TRBD1,TRBJ1-2,18,TRBV7-9,few,CASSLVVGTGRHNYGYTF,TGTGCCAGCAGCTTAGTAGTGGGGACAGGGCGACATAACTATGGCTACACCTTC
TRBD1,TRBJ1-2,16,TRBV6-6,-,CASSYAPDRAYWGYTF,TGTGCCAGCAGTTACGCTCCGGACAGGGCGTACTGGGGCTACACCTTC
TRBD2,TRBJ2-5,14,TRBV27,few,CASSSRGGEETQYF,TGTGCCAGCAGTTCTCGGGGGGGCGAGGAGACCCAGTACTTC
-,TRBJ2-7,13,TRBV7-8,-,CASSVGTSYEQYF,TGTGCCAGCAGCGTTGGCACCTCCTACGAGCAGTACTTC
-,TRBJ1-5,16,TRBV30,few,CAWSVWGVMANQPQHF,TGTGCCTGGAGTGTATGGGGGGTCATGGCGAATCAGCCCCAGCATTTT
TRBD2,TRBJ2-3,19,TRBV5-6,-,CASSLGPPFRGDSTDTQYF,TGTGCCAGCAGCTTGGGCCCGCCTTTTCGGGGGGATAGCACAGATACGCAGTATTTT
-,TRBJ1-2,16,TRBV6-5,-,CASSYSSGNEGYGYTF,TGTGCCAGCAGTTACTCGTCCGGGAACGAGGGCTATGGCTACACCTTC
TRBD2,TRBJ2-1,15,TRBV19,-,CASSISSGGYNEQFF,TGTGCCAGTAGTATATCCAGCGGGGGATACAATGAGCAGTTCTTC
TRBD1,TRBJ1-6,14,TRBV9,many,CASSATGGNSPLHF,TGTGCCAGCAGTGCCACAGGGGGAAATTCACCCCTCCACTTT
-,TRBJ2-1,13,TRBV6-5,few,CASNSPDSNEQFF,TGTGCCAGCAACAGCCCGGACAGTAATGAGCAGTTCTTC
-,TRBJ1-5,15,TRBV6-1,-,CASSELQGRNQPQHF,TGTGCCAGCAGTGAGCTCCAGGGCCGCAATCAGCCCCAGCATTTT
TRBD1,TRBJ1-1,18,TRBV7-9,few,CASSPLRGQDTLNTEAFF,TGTGCCAGCAGCCCCCTTCGGGGACAGGACACGTTGAACACTGAAGCTTTCTTT
-,TRBJ1-5,15,TRBV7-2,few,CASSTAQGSSQPQHF,TGTGCCAGCAGCACAGCCCAGGGGTCTTCCCAGCCCCAGCATTTT
-,TRBJ1-1,13,TRBV4-1,-,CASSYQAGVRTFF,TGCGCCAGCAGCTATCAGGCCGGCGTAAGGACTTTCTTT
TRBD1,TRBJ1-1,16,TRBV6-1,few,CASSDPGQGMNTEAFF,TGTGCCAGCAGTGATCCGGGACAGGGCATGAACACTGAAGCTTTCTTT